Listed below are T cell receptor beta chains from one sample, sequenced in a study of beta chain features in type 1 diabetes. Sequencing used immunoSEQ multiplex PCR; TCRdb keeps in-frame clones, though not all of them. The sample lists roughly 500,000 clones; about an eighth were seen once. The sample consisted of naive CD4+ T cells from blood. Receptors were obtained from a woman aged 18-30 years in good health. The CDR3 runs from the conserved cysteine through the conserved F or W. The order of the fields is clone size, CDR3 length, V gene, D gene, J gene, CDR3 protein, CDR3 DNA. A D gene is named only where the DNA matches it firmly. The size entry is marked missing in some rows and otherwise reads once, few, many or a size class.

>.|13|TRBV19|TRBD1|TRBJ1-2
CASSVVDRDGYTF
TGTGCCAGTAGTGTCGTTGACAGGGATGGCTACACCTTC
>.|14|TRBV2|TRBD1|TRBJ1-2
CASSGEQGNYGYTF
TGTGCCAGCAGTGGAGAACAGGGGAACTATGGCTACACCTTC
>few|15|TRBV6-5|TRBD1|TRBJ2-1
CASRRDRGVYNEQFF
TGTGCCAGCAGGAGGGACAGGGGTGTCTACAATGAGCAGTTCTTC
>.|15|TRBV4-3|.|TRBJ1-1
CASSQEGAVVTEAFF
TGCGCCAGCAGCCAAGAGGGGGCGGTGGTCACTGAAGCTTTCTTT
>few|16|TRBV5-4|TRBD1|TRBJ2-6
CASSLARGSRANVLTF
TGTGCCAGCAGCTTAGCCAGGGGGTCACGGGCCAACGTCCTGACTTTC
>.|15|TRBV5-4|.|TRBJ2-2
CASSFRVGNTGELFF
TGTGCCAGCAGCTTCAGGGTGGGGAACACCGGGGAGCTGTTTTTT
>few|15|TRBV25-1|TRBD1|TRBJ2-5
CASSGQGAGEETQYF
TGTGCCAGCAGTGGACAGGGGGCTGGGGAAGAGACCCAGTACTTC
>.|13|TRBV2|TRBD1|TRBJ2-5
CASSDGQGETQYF
TGTGCCAGCAGTGATGGACAGGGCGAGACCCAGTACTTC
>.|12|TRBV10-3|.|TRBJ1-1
CAISSQGTEAFF
TGTGCCATCAGTAGTCAGGGAACTGAAGCTTTCTTT
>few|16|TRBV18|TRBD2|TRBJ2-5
CASSPMSGRTPETQYF
TGTGCCAGCTCACCAATGAGCGGGAGGACCCCAGAGACCCAGTACTTC
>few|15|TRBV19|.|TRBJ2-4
CASSMSEVVGNIQYF
TGTGCCAGTAGTATGAGCGAAGTGGTGGGAAACATTCAGTACTTC
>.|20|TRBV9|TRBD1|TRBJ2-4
CASSPRDRVAGGGGKNIQYF
TGTGCCAGCAGCCCCCGGGACAGGGTTGCCGGGGGTGGGGGCAAAAACATTCAGTACTTC
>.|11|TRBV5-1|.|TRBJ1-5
CASSTIQPQHF
TGCGCCAGCAGCACAATTCAGCCCCAGCATTTT
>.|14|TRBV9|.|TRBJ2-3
CASSVAGRTDTQYF
TGTGCCAGCAGCGTCGCAGGGCGGACAGATACGCAGTATTTT
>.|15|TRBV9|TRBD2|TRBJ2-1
CASSGGLARVNEQFF
TGTGCCAGCAGCGGGGGACTAGCGCGGGTGAATGAGCAGTTCTTC
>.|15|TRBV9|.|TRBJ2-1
CASSRNVGSYNEQFF
TGTGCCAGCAGCAGGAATGTAGGCTCCTACAATGAGCAGTTCTTC
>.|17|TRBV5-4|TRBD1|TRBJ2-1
CASSLARGQGNYNEQFF
TGTGCCAGCAGCTTGGCCCGAGGACAGGGTAACTACAATGAGCAGTTCTTC
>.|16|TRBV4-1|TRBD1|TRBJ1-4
CASSQDRTGGREKLFF
TGCGCCAGCAGCCAAGACCGGACAGGGGGCAGAGAAAAACTGTTTTTT
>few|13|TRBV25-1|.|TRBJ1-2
CASSEYQDYGYTF
TGTGCCAGCAGTGAATATCAAGACTATGGCTACACCTTC
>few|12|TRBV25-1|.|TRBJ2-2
CASTPRSGELFF
TGTGCCAGCACCCCGAGATCCGGGGAGCTGTTTTTT
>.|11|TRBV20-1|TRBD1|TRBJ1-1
CSARGHTEAFF
TGCAGTGCGAGGGGGCACACTGAAGCTTTCTTT
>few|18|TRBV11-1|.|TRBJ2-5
CASSLRMTAGSGQETQYF
TGTGCCAGCAGCTTAAGAATGACGGCGGGTAGCGGACAAGAGACCCAGTACTTC
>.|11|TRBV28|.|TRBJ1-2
CASSSRDLYTF
TGTGCCAGCAGTTCAAGGGACCTCTACACCTTC
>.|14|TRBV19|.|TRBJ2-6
CASFGVSGANVLTF
TGTGCCAGTTTCGGGGTCTCTGGGGCCAACGTCCTGACTTTC
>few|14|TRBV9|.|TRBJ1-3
CASSAVVSGNTIYF
TGTGCCAGCAGCGCCGTGGTCTCTGGAAACACCATATATTTT
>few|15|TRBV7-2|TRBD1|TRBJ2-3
CASSPRTGGPDTQYF
TGTGCCAGCAGCCCCCGGACAGGGGGCCCAGATACGCAGTATTTT
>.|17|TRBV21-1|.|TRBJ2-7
CASSSPPQGPSRADWYF
TGTGCCAGCAGCTCTCCCCCACAGGGCCCCTCGAGGGCAGACTGGTACTTC
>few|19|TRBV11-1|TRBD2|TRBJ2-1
CASSPTATSAVPGYNEQFF
TGTGCCAGCAGCCCGACGGCGACTAGCGCAGTCCCTGGCTACAATGAGCAGTTCTTC
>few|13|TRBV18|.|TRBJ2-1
CASSPDEVTEQFF
TGTGCCAGCTCACCAGATGAGGTTACTGAGCAGTTCTTC
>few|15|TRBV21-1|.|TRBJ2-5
CASSKLGTEQETQYF
TGTGCCAGCAGCAAACTGGGGACAGAACAAGAGACCCAGTACTTC
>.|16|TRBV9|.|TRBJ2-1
CASSPRTAPGTREQFF
TGTGCCAGCAGCCCTAGGACCGCACCAGGGACGCGCGAGCAGTTCTTC
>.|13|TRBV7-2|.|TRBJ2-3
CASSFRPTDTQYF
TGTGCCAGCAGCTTTCGACCTACAGATACGCAGTATTTT
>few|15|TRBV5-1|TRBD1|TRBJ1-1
CASSSRDSRNDKAFF
TGCGCCAGCAGCAGTCGGGACAGCCGGAACGATAAAGCTTTCTTT
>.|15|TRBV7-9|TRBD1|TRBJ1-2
CASSEPGQGDYGYTF
TGTGCCAGCAGCGAACCGGGACAGGGGGACTATGGCTACACCTTC
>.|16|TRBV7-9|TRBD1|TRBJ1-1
CASSNGQGRGNTEAFF
TGTGCCAGCAGCAACGGACAGGGACGGGGGAACACTGAAGCTTTCTTT
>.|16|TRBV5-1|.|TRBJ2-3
CASTLLGVVFADTQYF
TGCGCCAGCACCCTCCTCGGGGTGGTGTTTGCAGATACGCAGTATTTT
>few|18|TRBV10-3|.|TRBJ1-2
CAISDGARSPTLPYGYTF
TGTGCCATCAGTGATGGGGCCAGGAGCCCTACCCTACCCTATGGCTACACCTTC
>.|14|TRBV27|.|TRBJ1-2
CASSLREYGYGYTF
TGTGCCAGCAGTTTACGGGAGTACGGCTATGGCTACACCTTC
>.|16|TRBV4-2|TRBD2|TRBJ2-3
CASSQDPAGGTDTQYF
TGTGCCAGCAGCCAAGACCCAGCGGGAGGCACAGATACGCAGTATTTT
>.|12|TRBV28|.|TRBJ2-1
CASSSPRAEQFF
TGTGCCAGCAGTTCCCCAAGAGCAGAGCAGTTCTTC
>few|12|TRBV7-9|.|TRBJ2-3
CASNRDTDTQYF
TGTGCCAGCAACAGGGACACAGATACGCAGTATTTT
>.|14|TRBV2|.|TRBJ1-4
CASRVTGLDEKLFF
TGTGCCAGCAGGGTTACAGGGCTCGATGAAAAACTGTTTTTT
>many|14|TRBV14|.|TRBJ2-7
CASSQDGGRNEQYF
TGTGCCAGCAGCCAAGATGGGGGAAGGAACGAGCAGTACTTC
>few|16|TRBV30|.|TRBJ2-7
CAWSPGSGPPTYEQYF
TGTGCCTGGAGCCCGGGGAGCGGGCCCCCCACCTACGAGCAGTACTTC
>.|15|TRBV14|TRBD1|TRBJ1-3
CASSQAGTGGNTIYF
TGTGCCAGCAGCCAAGCCGGGACAGGTGGAAACACCATATATTTT
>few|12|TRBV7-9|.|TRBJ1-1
CASSQSNTEAFF
TGTGCCAGCAGCCAATCGAACACTGAAGCTTTCTTT
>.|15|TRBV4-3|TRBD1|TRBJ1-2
CASSLYPRGEWGYTF
TGCGCCAGCAGCCTGTACCCCAGGGGGGAATGGGGCTACACCTTC
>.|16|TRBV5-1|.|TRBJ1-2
CASSVGYQGRDYGYTF
TGCGCCAGCAGCGTAGGATATCAGGGTCGCGACTATGGCTACACCTTC
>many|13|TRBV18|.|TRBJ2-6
CASSPTGANVLTF
TGTGCCAGCTCACCAACTGGGGCCAACGTCCTGACTTTC
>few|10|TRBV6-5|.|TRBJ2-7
CASRPYEQYF
TGTGCCAGCAGACCCTACGAGCAGTACTTC
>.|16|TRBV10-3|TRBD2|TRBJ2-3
CAIRGTSGHPGDTQYF
TGTGCCATCAGGGGGACTAGCGGACACCCTGGGGATACGCAGTATTTT
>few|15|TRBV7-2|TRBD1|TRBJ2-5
CASSLPDRGQETQYF
TGTGCCAGCAGCCTACCAGACAGGGGACAAGAGACCCAGTACTTC
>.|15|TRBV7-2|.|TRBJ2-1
CASSLARGSGNEQFF
TGTGCCAGCAGCTTAGCGCGAGGTAGCGGCAATGAGCAGTTCTTC